The entry below describes one T cell receptor beta chain. The data were obtained in a study of blood T cell repertoires in COVID-19. For the study at large: Sample material is recorded as cDNA or gDNA derived from T cells, B-cell-depleted T cells, or PBMCs.

Sequencing used immunoSEQ multiplex PCR; TCRdb keeps in-frame clones, though not all of them. The sample comprises hundreds of thousands of clones, 75% to 90% of which are singletons, and more than 1.4% rests with the top ten. Germline CDR1 ENHRY, CDR2 SYGVKD. Trimming shortened V by 7 bases and J by 0 bases, and 11 bases separated the two germline ends. The CDR3 covers 14 residues. J is TRBJ2-3 and V is TRBV10-3; D may be TRBD2 (5 bases). The sequence came from a young woman with active or convalescent COVID-19. The source material was peripheral blood. The CDR3 spells CAITTGGSTDTQYF. The CDR3 DNA reads TGTGCCATCACCACTGGAGGAAGCACAGATACGCAGTATTTT.